This T cell receptor beta chain was sequenced in a study of OX40 agonist ivuxolimab in advanced cancers. Background on the study: Given to patients was ivuxolimab, an agonistic anti-OX40 (CD134) antibody. Whole-study results and caveats: Some patients without response likewise showed low normalized clonal expansion.

V gave up 5 bases and J gave up 1 base; unmatched junction bases: 13. Per the germline V gene, CDR1 is MNHEY and CDR2 is SMNVEV (reference sequence). The CDR3 runs to 19 residues. Here immunoSEQ multiplex PCR was the method, and the copy in TCRdb shows in-frame clones only, minus some. The profile shows around 43,000 clones, 86% of them singletons. Notes on this clone: Its antigen is undetermined.

This TCR derives from an adult with an advanced solid tumor such as melanoma, head and neck, liver or kidney cancer. Material: CD4+ or CD8+ T cells sorted from blood, obtained in a trial of the OX40 agonist ivuxolimab. The gene calls are TRBV27 and TRBJ1-5, with 11 bases that match TRBD1. The CDR3 DNA sequence: TGTGCCAGCAGTAAGTTAAGGTCGGGACAGGGGGTAAGCAATCAGCCCCAGCATTTT. Translation gives CASSKLRSGQGVSNQPQHF.